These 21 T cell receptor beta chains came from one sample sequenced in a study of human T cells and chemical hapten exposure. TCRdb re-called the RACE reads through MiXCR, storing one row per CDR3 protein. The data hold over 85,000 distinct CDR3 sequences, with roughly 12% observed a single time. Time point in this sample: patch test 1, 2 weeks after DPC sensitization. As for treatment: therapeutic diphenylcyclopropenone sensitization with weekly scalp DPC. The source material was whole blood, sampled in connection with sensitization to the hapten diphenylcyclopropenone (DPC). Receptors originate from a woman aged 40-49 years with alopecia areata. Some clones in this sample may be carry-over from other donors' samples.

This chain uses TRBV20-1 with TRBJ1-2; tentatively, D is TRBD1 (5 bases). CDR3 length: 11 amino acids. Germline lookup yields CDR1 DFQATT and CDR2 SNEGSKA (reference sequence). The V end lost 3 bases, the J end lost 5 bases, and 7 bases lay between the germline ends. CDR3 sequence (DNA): TGCAGTGCTAGGGCAGGGTATGGCTACACCTTC. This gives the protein CSARAGYGYTF.

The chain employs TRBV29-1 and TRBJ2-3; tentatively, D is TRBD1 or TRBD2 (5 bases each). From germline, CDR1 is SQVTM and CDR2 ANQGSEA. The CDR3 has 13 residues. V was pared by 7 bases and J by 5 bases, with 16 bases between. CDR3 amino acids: CSAWRVRGDTQYF. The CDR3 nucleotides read TGCAGCGCTTGGCGGGTTAGGGGAGATACGCAGTATTTT.

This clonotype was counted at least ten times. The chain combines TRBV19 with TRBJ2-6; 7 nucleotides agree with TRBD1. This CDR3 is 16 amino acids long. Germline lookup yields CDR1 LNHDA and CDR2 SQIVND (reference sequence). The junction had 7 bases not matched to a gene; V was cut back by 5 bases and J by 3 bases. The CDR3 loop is CASSGWTGFGANVLTF. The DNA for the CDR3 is TGTGCCAGTAGTGGTTGGACAGGTTTTGGGGCCAACGTCCTGACTTTC.

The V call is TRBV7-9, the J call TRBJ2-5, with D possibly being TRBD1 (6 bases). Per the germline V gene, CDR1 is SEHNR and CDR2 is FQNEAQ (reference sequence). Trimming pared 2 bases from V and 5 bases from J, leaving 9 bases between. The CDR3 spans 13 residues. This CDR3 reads CASSLSGQETQYF. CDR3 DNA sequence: TGTGCCAGCAGCTTATCAGGACAGGAGACCCAGTACTTC.

The CDR3 DNA follows: TGCAGTGCTAGAGTTCGAGCTGCGAACACCGGGGAGCTGTTTTTT. Protein product: CSARVRAANTGELFF. V gene TRBV20-1 combines with J gene TRBJ2-2; no clear D. Germline V gene data show CDR1 as DFQATT and CDR2 as SNEGSKA (reference sequence). V lost 1 base to trimming and J lost 0 bases, with 9 bases between them. The CDR3 totals 15 residues.

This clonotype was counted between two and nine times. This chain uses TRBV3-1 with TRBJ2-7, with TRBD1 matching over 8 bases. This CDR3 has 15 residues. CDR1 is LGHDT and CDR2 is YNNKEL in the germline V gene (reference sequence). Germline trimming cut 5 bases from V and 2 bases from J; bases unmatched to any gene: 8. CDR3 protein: CASSTEGTGPYEQYF. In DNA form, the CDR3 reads TGTGCCAGCAGCACCGAGGGGACAGGCCCCTACGAGCAGTACTTC.

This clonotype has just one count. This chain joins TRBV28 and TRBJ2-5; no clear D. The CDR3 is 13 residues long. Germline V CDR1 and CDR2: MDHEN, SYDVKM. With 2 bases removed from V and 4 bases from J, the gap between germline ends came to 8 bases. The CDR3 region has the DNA TGTGCCAGCAGTTTACCCGCGTTAGAGACCCAGTACTTC. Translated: CASSLPALETQYF.

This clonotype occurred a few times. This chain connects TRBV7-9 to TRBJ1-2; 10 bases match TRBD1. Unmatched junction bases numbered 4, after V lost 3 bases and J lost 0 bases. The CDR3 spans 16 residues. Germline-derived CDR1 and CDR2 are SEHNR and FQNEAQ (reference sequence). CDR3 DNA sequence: TGTGCCAGCAGCTTGGGAGGACAGGGGGCTAACTATGGCTACACCTTC. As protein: CASSLGGQGANYGYTF.

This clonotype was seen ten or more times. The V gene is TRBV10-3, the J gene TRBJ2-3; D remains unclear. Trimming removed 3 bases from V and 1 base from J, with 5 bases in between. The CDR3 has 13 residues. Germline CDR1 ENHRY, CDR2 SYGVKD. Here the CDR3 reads CAISDSGTDTQYF. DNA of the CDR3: TGTGCCATCAGTGATTCGGGCACAGATACGCAGTATTTT.

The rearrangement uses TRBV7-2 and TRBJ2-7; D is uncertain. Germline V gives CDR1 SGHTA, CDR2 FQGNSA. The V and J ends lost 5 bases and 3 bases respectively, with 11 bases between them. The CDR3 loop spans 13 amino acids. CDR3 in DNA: TGTGCCAGCAGCCCGGGCGGTCGCTACGAGCAGTACTTC. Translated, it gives CASSPGGRYEQYF.

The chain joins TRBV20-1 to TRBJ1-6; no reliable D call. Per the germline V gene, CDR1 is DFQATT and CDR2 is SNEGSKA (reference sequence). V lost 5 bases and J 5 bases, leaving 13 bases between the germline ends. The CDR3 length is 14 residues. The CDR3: CSADTWADNSPLHF. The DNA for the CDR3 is TGCAGTGCTGACACCTGGGCAGATAATTCACCCCTCCACTTT.

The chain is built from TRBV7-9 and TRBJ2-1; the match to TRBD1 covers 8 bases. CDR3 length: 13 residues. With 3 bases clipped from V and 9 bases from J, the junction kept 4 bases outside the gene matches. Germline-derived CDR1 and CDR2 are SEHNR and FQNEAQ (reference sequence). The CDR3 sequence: CASSLQGATEQFF. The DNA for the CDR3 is TGTGCCAGCAGCTTGCAGGGGGCCACTGAGCAGTTCTTC.

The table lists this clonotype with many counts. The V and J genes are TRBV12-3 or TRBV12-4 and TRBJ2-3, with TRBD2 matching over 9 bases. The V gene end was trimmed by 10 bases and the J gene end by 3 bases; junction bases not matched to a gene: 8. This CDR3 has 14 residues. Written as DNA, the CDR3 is TGTGCCACCAATCCGGGACTAGCAACAGATACGCAGTATTTT. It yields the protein CATNPGLATDTQYF.

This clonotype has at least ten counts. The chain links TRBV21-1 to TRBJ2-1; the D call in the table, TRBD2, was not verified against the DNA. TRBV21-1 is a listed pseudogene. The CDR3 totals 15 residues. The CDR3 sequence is CASSKEPTTYNEQFF. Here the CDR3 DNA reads TGTGCCAGCAGCAAAGAGCCGACTACGTACAATGAGCAGTTCTTC.

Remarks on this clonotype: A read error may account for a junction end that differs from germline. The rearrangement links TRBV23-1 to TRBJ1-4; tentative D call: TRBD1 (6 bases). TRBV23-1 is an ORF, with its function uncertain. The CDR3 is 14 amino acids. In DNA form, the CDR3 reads TGCGCCAGCGGTCAATCCCAGGGGAATGAAAAACTGTTTTTT. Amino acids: CASGQSQGNEKLFF.

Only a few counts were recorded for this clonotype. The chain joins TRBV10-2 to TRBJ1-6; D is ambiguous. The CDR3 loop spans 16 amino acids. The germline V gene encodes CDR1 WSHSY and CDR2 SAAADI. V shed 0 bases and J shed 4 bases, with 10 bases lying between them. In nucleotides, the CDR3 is TGCGCCAGCAGTGAGTCCGGACGGCTTTATAATTCACCCCTCCACTTT. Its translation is CASSESGRLYNSPLHF.

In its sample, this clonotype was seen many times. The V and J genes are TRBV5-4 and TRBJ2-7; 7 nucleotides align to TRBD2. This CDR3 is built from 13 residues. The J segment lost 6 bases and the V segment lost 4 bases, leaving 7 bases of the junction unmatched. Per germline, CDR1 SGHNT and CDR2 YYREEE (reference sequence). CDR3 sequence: CASSRGLVSEQYF. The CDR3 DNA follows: TGTGCCAGCAGCCGTGGACTAGTCAGCGAGCAGTACTTC.

The CDR3, as DNA: TGCAGCGTCCGAAATAATGAGCAGTTCTTC. As protein: CSVRNNEQFF. The rearrangement uses TRBV29-1 and TRBJ2-1; unclear D gene. This CDR3 has 10 residues. From germline, CDR1 is SQVTM and CDR2 ANQGSEA. V lost 6 bases and J 7 bases, leaving 7 bases between the germline ends.

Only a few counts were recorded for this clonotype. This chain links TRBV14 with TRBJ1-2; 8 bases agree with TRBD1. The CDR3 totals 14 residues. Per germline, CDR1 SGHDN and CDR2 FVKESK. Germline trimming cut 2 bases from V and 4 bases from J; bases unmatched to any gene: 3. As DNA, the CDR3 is TGTGCCAGCAGCCAACAGGGGGCTTCCTATGGCTACACCTTC. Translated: CASSQQGASYGYTF.

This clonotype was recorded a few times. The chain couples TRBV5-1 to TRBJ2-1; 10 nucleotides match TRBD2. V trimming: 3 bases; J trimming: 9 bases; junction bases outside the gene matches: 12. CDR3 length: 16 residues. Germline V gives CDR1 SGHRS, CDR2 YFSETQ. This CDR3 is CASSSQAGGPLGEQFF. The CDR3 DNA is TGCGCCAGCAGCTCGCAAGCGGGAGGGCCTTTGGGTGAGCAGTTCTTC.

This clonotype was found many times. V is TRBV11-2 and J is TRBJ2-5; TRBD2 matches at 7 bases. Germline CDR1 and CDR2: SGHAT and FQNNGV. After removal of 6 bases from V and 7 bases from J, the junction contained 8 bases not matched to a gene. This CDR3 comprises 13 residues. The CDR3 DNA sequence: TGTGCCAGCAGGGGGACTATCACTGGGACCCAGTACTTC. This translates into CASRGTITGTQYF.